This T cell receptor beta chain was documented in a study of blood T cell repertoires in COVID-19. Per the study methods: Estimation of nucleated cell counts relied on the amplification of reference gene primers. TCRdb keeps only in-frame clones here, not all; method: immunoSEQ multiplex PCR. Clone size and V and J calls were adopted from that table, with D and trimming inferred from the DNA. The top ten clones hold around 2.3% of a sample with roughly 120,000 clones, less than 85% of them seen once. As for this clone: Compared with germline, one end of the junction differs, possibly owing to a read error.

This receptor was obtained from a man in his thirties or forties with acute or convalescent COVID-19. The sequencing input was peripheral blood.

CDR3 loop: CASSYSIRGSAYDEQFF. The CDR3 region has the DNA TGTGCCAGCAGTTACTCGATCCGCGGGAGTGCCTACGATGAGCAGTTCTTC. The V and J genes are TRBV6-2 or TRBV6-3 and TRBJ2-1; 7 bases line up with TRBD2. The germline gives CDR1 MNHEY, CDR2 SVGEGT. This CDR3 has 17 residues.